A selection of T cell receptor beta chains follows, all from one sample in a study of shared clonotypes between healthy human individuals. Profiling relied on immunoSEQ multiplex PCR, and the TCRdb table lists in-frame clones only, not all of them. The sample consists of fewer than 600,000 clones, 79% of them appearing once. The source material was PBMCs. Receptor source: a woman between 40 and 50 years old in good health. Some clones in this sample may be carry-over from other donors' samples. CDR3s include the opening cysteine and the closing phenylalanine or tryptophan. D genes are given only for firm matches. Size is omitted from some rows. Given values are once, few, many or a class for expanded clones.

v_call	clone_size	d_call	j_call	cdr3_aa
TRBV19	.	.	TRBJ1-5	CASSPSADSQPQHF
TRBV6-5	.	TRBD1	TRBJ1-4	CASSAGQGNEKLFF
TRBV19	.	.	TRBJ1-2	CASSTLSREDDYGYTF
TRBV29-1	few	.	TRBJ1-1	CSVDKGGTEAFF
TRBV19	once	TRBD1	TRBJ1-5	CASSTGGSNQPQHF
TRBV2	few	.	TRBJ1-5	CASSESAFNQPQHF
TRBV19	.	.	TRBJ2-7	CASSGRGGGLFYEQYF
TRBV15	.	.	TRBJ2-7	CATSPRGYEQYF
TRBV4-1	.	TRBD2	TRBJ2-3	CASSPWVLAGGPGKTDTQYF
TRBV4-3	.	.	TRBJ1-2	CASSQSEGFGYTF
TRBV18	.	TRBD1	TRBJ1-3	CASSPAGGAGDTIYF
TRBV19	.	TRBD1	TRBJ2-6	CASSLDRGTYGGANVLTF
TRBV11-2	.	TRBD1	TRBJ2-5	CASSQDREETQYF
TRBV28	.	TRBD2	TRBJ2-7	CASRLYTGLAGGRAYEQYF
TRBV5-4	.	TRBD2	TRBJ2-1	CASSLGLAGVEQFF
TRBV25-1	.	TRBD2	TRBJ2-1	CASGGLGDNEQFF
TRBV7-2	few	TRBD1	TRBJ2-1	CASSPDRGQYNEQFF
TRBV4-2	.	TRBD1	TRBJ1-1	CASSQEQGGPEAFF
TRBV19	.	.	TRBJ1-5	CASSIERTQPQHF
TRBV19	.	.	TRBJ1-2	CASSGLARSYGYTF
TRBV18	.	TRBD1	TRBJ2-7	CASSQRGQVGEQYF
TRBV2	.	TRBD2	TRBJ2-1	CASSEGRRGAGDNEQFF
TRBV18	few	.	TRBJ2-2	CASSPSEGPPGELFF
TRBV10-1	.	.	TRBJ2-1	CASRSPGGEQFF
TRBV7-8	many	.	TRBJ2-1	CASSFASMNEQFF
TRBV28	.	.	TRBJ1-5	CASSLRGLGNQPQHF
TRBV6-5	.	.	TRBJ1-2	CASSPSNYGYTF
TRBV7-6	.	TRBD1	TRBJ2-2	CASSLGQGWAGELFF
TRBV11-2	.	TRBD2	TRBJ2-7	CASSLGTSGSYEQYF
TRBV30	few	.	TRBJ1-1	CAWSVRGGTEAFF
TRBV28	.	TRBD1	TRBJ1-1	CASSLWGQGGLYTEAFF
TRBV19	.	.	TRBJ1-5	CASRRRENQPQHF
TRBV7-2	.	TRBD2	TRBJ2-3	CASSSPLAPQSTDTQYF